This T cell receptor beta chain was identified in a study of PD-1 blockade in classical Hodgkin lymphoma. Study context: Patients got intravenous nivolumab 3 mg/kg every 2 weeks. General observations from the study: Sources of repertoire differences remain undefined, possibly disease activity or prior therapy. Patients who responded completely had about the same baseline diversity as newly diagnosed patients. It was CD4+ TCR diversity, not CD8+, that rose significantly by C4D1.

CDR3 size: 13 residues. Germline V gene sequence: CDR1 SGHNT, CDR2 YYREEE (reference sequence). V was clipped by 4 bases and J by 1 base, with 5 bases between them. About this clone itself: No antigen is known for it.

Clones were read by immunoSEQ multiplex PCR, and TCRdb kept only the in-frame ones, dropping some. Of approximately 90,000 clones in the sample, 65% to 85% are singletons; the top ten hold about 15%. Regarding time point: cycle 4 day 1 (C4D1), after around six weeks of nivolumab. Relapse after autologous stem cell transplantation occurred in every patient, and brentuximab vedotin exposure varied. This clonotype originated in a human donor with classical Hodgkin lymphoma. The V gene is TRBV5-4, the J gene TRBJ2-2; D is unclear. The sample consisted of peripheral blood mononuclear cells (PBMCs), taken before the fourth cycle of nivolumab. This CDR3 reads CASSPKNTGELFF. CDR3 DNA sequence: TGTGCCAGCAGCCCGAAGAACACCGGGGAGCTGTTTTTT.